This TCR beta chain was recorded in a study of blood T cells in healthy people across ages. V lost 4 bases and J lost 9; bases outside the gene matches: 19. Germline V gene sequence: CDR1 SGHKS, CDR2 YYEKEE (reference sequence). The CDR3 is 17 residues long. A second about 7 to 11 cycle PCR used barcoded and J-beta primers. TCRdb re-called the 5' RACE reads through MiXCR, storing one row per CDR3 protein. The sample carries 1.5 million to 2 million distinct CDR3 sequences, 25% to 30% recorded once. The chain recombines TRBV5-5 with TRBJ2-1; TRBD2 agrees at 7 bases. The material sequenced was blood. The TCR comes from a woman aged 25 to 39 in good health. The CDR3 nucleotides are TGTGCCAGCAGCCAGGGTGGGGCTAGCGGAGTTAGGATTGAGCAGTTCTTC. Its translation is CASSQGGASGVRIEQFF.